The 28 T cell receptor beta chains reported below all come from one sample, sequenced in a study of blood T cell repertoires in COVID-19. Assay used: immunoSEQ multiplex PCR; TCRdb lists only in-frame clones, some missing. Among 45,000 to 65,000 clones, around 75% were seen once, and the ten largest hold 25%. Specimen: peripheral blood. These receptors came from a human donor in a cohort sampled during active COVID-19.

V and J are TRBV5-1 and TRBJ2-5; D is perhaps TRBD1 (5 bases). There are 13 residues in the CDR3. Germline V lookup: CDR1 SGHRS, CDR2 YFSETQ. Between the trimmed V and J ends, which lost 5 bases and 1 base, there was a span of 9 bases. This CDR3 reads CASRGDSQETQYF. The CDR3 DNA sequence: TGCGCCAGCAGAGGGGATAGCCAAGAGACCCAGTACTTC.

The J gene is TRBJ1-2, the V gene TRBV28, with unresolved D. The V gene lost 8 bases and the J gene lost 7 bases, with 20 bases spanning the gap. The CDR3 is 14 amino acids. Germline CDR1 is MDHEN and CDR2 is SYDVKM. In DNA form, the CDR3 reads TGTGCCAGCTTCTCAACGGGAGTTTATGGTGGCTACACCTTC. It translates to CASFSTGVYGGYTF.

The chain uses TRBV12-3 or TRBV12-4 and TRBJ2-2, with D unresolved. The CDR3 runs 13 residues. Trimming shortened V by 6 bases and J by 6 bases, and 11 bases separated the two germline ends. Written as DNA, the CDR3 is TGTGCCAGCAGCCATCTGGCCGCCGGGGAGCTGTTTTTT. Protein sequence: CASSHLAAGELFF.

This clone was seen a handful of times. The genes are TRBV7-8 and TRBJ1-1, with D tentatively TRBD1 (5 bases). CDR1 and CDR2 from the germline V gene are SGHVS and FQNEAQ. Trimming took off 5 bases at V and 1 base at J, with 20 bases between the two ends. This CDR3 has 17 amino acids. The CDR3 protein is CASSRPGGGTENTEAFF. Here the CDR3 DNA reads TGTGCCAGCAGCCGCCCGGGGGGGGGAACAGAGAACACTGAAGCTTTCTTT.

The chain joins TRBV7-2 to TRBJ2-3; the match to TRBD1 covers 10 bases. V lost 0 bases and J lost 3; bases outside the gene matches: 15. There are 20 residues in the CDR3. CDR1 is SGHTA and CDR2 is FQGNSA in the germline V gene. The CDR3 sequence is CASSLAPDRGRTPSTDTQYF. For the CDR3, the DNA is TGTGCCAGCAGCTTAGCGCCAGACAGGGGGCGCACCCCTAGTACAGATACGCAGTATTTT.

The rearrangement joins TRBV12-3 or TRBV12-4 to TRBJ2-1; weak D call: TRBD2 (5 bases). V dropped 7 bases and J dropped 3 bases, with 10 bases sitting between them. The CDR3 contains 13 residues. CDR3 residues: CASKAGNYNEQFF. DNA for the CDR3: TGTGCCAGCAAGGCCGGGAACTACAATGAGCAGTTCTTC.

This sequence joins TRBV15 and TRBJ2-7, with 9 bases that match TRBD2. From germline, CDR1 is LNHNV and CDR2 YYDKDF (reference sequence). Germline trimming cut 8 bases from V and 4 bases from J; bases unmatched to any gene: 6. The CDR3 length is 13 residues. The CDR3 DNA is TGTGCCACCCGACTAGCGGAGGGTTACGAGCAGTACTTC. It is translated as CATRLAEGYEQYF.

The chain's CDR3 is CASSKGQGVKNIQYF. CDR3 sequence (DNA): TGTGCCAGCAGCAAGGGACAGGGAGTCAAAAACATTCAGTACTTC. The genes are TRBV7-2 and TRBJ2-4; TRBD1 matches 9 bases. This CDR3 is built from 15 residues. Looked up from germline, CDR1 is SGHTA and CDR2 is FQGNSA. The V segment lost 5 bases and the J segment 3 bases; nucleotides outside the gene matches: 5.

This clone has a single count. This rearrangement joins TRBV4-1 to TRBJ1-3; 7 positions match TRBD1. CDR1 and CDR2 from the germline V gene are MGHRA and YSYEKL. The length of the CDR3 is 16 residues. The J segment lost 0 bases and the V segment lost 4 bases, leaving 6 bases of the junction unmatched. The CDR3 nucleotides are TGCGCCAGCAGCCTTCACAGGGGTGGCTCTGGAAACACCATATATTTT. Its translation: CASSLHRGGSGNTIYF.

The chain's CDR3 is CASSRAGQGDEKLFF. Written as DNA, the CDR3 is TGTGCCAGCAGCCGAGCGGGACAGGGGGATGAAAAACTGTTTTTT. The rearrangement links TRBV6-6 to TRBJ1-4; TRBD1 aligns across 11 bases. Trimming took 6 bases from V and 6 from J; bases not matched to a gene: 6. This CDR3 region has 15 residues. Looked up from germline, CDR1 is MNHNY and CDR2 is SVGAGI (reference sequence).

V gene TRBV7-2 combines with J gene TRBJ2-1; 8 bases align to TRBD1. The CDR3 is 16 amino acids. The germline V gene encodes CDR1 SGHTA and CDR2 FQGNSA. With 5 bases clipped from V and 0 bases from J, the junction kept 6 bases outside the gene matches. Written as DNA, the CDR3 is TGTGCCAGCAGCAGCAGGGGGCGAAGCTCCTACAATGAGCAGTTCTTC. Its translation is CASSSRGRSSYNEQFF. The entire variable domain, with the rest obtained from reference TRBV7-2 and TRBJ2-1, is as follows: GAGVSQSPSNKVTEKGKDVELRCDPISGHTALYWYRQSLGQGLEFLIYFQGNSAPDKSGLPSDRFSAERTGGSVSTLTIQRTQQEDSAVYLCASSSRGRSSYNEQFFGPGTRLTVL.

This chain uses TRBV11-2 with TRBJ2-1; D gene unclear. Trimming removed 3 bases at V and 3 bases at J, with 6 bases between. The CDR3 covers 13 residues. The V gene's germline CDR1 is SGHAT and CDR2 FQNNGV. The CDR3 reads CASSLGYYNEQFF. The DNA for the CDR3 is TGTGCCAGCAGCTTGGGCTACTACAATGAGCAGTTCTTC.

The chain joins TRBV13 to TRBJ1-2; 11 nucleotides agree with TRBD1. Germline loops: CDR1 PRHDT, CDR2 FYEKMQ (reference sequence). The CDR3 has 15 residues. V was clipped by 5 bases and J by 5 bases; unmatched bases: 7. The CDR3 DNA follows: TGTGCCAGCAGCCTCTGGGACAGGGGGGTGTATGGCTACACCTTC. Translation gives CASSLWDRGVYGYTF.

J is TRBJ1-1 and V is TRBV5-1, with D possibly TRBD1 on 5 matching bases. This CDR3 spans 15 amino acids. Germline V gives CDR1 SGHRS, CDR2 YFSETQ. V shed 4 bases and J shed 2 bases, with 15 bases lying between them. CDR3 region: CASSQYTGINTEAFF. Written as DNA, the CDR3 is TGCGCCAGCAGCCAGTACACAGGAATTAACACTGAAGCTTTCTTT.

The genes are TRBV19 and TRBJ1-2; D gene uncertain. V shed 2 bases and J shed 4 bases, with 14 bases lying between them. The V gene's germline CDR1 is LNHDA and CDR2 SQIVND (reference sequence). This CDR3 comprises 15 residues. CDR3 sequence (DNA): TGTGCCAGTAGTATAACCCCGCAGGCTGGCTATGGCTACACCTTC. It specifies CASSITPQAGYGYTF. Using reference TRBV19 and TRBJ1-2 for the parts outside the CDR3, the full variable domain is DGGITQSPKYLFRKEGQNVTLSCEQNLNHDAMYWYRQDPGQGLRLIYYSQIVNDFQKGDIAEGYSVSREKKESFPLTVTSAQKNPTAFYLCASSITPQAGYGYTFGSGTRLTVV.

This clone occurred once. V and J are TRBV12-3 or TRBV12-4 and TRBJ2-7; 8 bases match TRBD1. V dropped 3 bases and J dropped 7; count of bases not matched to a gene: 5. The CDR3 runs to 13 residues. As DNA, the CDR3 is TGTGCCAGCAGTTTGGGACAGGACCGGGAGCAGTACTTC. It translates to CASSLGQDREQYF.

This clone was seen a few times. The chain couples TRBV7-2 to TRBJ2-2; D is unclear. Trimming took off 2 bases at V and 7 bases at J, with 8 bases between the two ends. This CDR3 is built from 13 residues. The germline V gene has CDR1 SGHTA and CDR2 FQGNSA. CDR3 amino acids: CASSLRGGGELFF. CDR3 sequence (DNA): TGTGCCAGCAGCTTAAGAGGTGGCGGGGAGCTGTTTTTT.

V gene TRBV10-1 combines with J gene TRBJ2-7; 8 positions match TRBD1. Germline V gene sequence: CDR1 WNHNN, CDR2 SYGVQD (reference sequence). This CDR3 has 15 amino acids. Losses at the gene ends were 7 bases for V and 1 base for J; bases not matched to a gene: 9. Written as DNA, the CDR3 is TGCGCCAGCACCAAACGGGACAGGCGTTCCTACGAGCAGTACTTC. Translation: CASTKRDRRSYEQYF.

The sample holds a few counts of this clone. The chain recombines TRBV6-2 or TRBV6-3 with TRBJ2-3, with 7 nucleotides matching TRBD2. V was clipped by 7 bases and J by 1 base; unmatched bases: 5. In germline, CDR1 is MNHEY, CDR2 SVGEGT. The CDR3 covers 14 residues. CDR3 nucleotide sequence: TGTGCCAGCACCCCAGCGGGACGCACAGATACGCAGTATTTT. Amino acids: CASTPAGRTDTQYF.

The genes are TRBV10-1 and TRBJ2-7; the match to TRBD2 covers 7 bases. Germline values: CDR1 WNHNN, CDR2 SYGVQD (reference sequence). The CDR3 length is 16 residues. V dropped 3 bases and J dropped 4; count of bases not matched to a gene: 12. The CDR3 reads CASSDPRGGSPYEQYF. The CDR3 DNA sequence: TGCGCCAGCAGTGACCCGCGGGGCGGGAGTCCTTACGAGCAGTACTTC.

The V and J genes are TRBV30 and TRBJ2-2; 9 bases map to TRBD2. The junction had 8 bases not matched to a gene; V was cut back by 5 bases and J by 7 bases. Germline CDR1 and CDR2: GTSNPN and SVGIG (reference sequence). The CDR3 extends over 14 amino acids. The CDR3 here is CAWDEGLAGGELFF. The CDR3, as DNA: TGTGCCTGGGATGAGGGACTAGCAGGCGGGGAGCTGTTTTTT.

The chain recombines TRBV11-2 with TRBJ1-4, with D perhaps TRBD1 (6 bases). The CDR3 sequence is 15 residues long. The germline V gene has CDR1 SGHAT and CDR2 FQNNGV. Deletions cut 2 bases from V and 6 bases from J, with 13 bases between. CDR3 DNA: TGTGCCAGCAGCTTAATCTACAGGGCGGATGAAAAACTGTTTTTT. This gives the protein CASSLIYRADEKLFF.

This clone was seen repeatedly, ten times or more. The rearrangement uses TRBV6-1 and TRBJ1-4; D uncertain. Germline CDR1 MNHNS, CDR2 SASEGT. Trimming shortened V by 1 base and J by 10 bases, and 22 bases separated the two germline ends. The CDR3 runs 17 residues. CDR3: CASSEEKDAGVFAKLFF. The DNA for the CDR3 is TGTGCCAGCAGTGAAGAAAAAGACGCGGGAGTTTTCGCAAAACTGTTTTTT.

The gene calls are TRBV19 and TRBJ2-7; 7 bases agree with TRBD1. The V gene end was trimmed by 2 bases and the J gene end by 0 bases; junction bases not matched to a gene: 7. CDR3 length equals 16 residues. The V gene's germline CDR1 is LNHDA and CDR2 SQIVND (reference sequence). The CDR3 nucleotides read TGTGCCAGTAGTATAACAGGGGTCGCGGTCTCCTACGAGCAGTACTTC. This codes for CASSITGVAVSYEQYF.

This clone was detected once. This sequence joins TRBV27 and TRBJ2-2; 7 bases match TRBD1. Germline CDR1 and CDR2: MNHEY and SMNVEV (reference sequence). Germline trimming cut 5 bases from V and 1 base from J; bases unmatched to any gene: 1. The CDR3 is 14 amino acids. CDR3 nucleotide sequence: TGTGCCAGCAGTAGACAGGGGAACACCGGGGAGCTGTTTTTT. Translation: CASSRQGNTGELFF.

The V call is TRBV10-2, the J call TRBJ2-3, with D unclear. This CDR3 contains 14 residues. Germline V CDR1 and CDR2: WSHSY, SAAADI. The ends were cut back, 6 bases at V and 4 bases at J, with 14 bases in the middle. The CDR3 reads CASRAPAESDTQYF. CDR3 sequence (DNA): TGCGCCAGCAGGGCCCCGGCGGAGTCAGATACGCAGTATTTT.

The chain joins TRBV9 to TRBJ1-1; no reliable D call. The germline gives CDR1 SGDLS, CDR2 YYNGEE. This CDR3 region has 14 residues. The ends were cut back, 3 bases at V and 4 bases at J, with 13 bases in the middle. The CDR3 spells CASSGWRAGTEAFF. The CDR3 DNA follows: TGTGCCAGCAGCGGGTGGCGGGCAGGCACTGAAGCTTTCTTT.

The V gene is TRBV3-1 (or the pseudogene TRBV3-2), the J gene TRBJ2-5; 10 nucleotides match TRBD1. After removal of 5 bases from V and 5 bases from J, the junction contained 8 bases not matched to a gene. Germline V lookup: CDR1 LGHDT, CDR2 YNNKEL (reference sequence). The CDR3 totals 15 residues. CDR3 sequence: CASSAQDRGEETQYF. For the CDR3, the DNA is TGTGCCAGCAGCGCACAGGACAGGGGGGAGGAGACCCAGTACTTC.